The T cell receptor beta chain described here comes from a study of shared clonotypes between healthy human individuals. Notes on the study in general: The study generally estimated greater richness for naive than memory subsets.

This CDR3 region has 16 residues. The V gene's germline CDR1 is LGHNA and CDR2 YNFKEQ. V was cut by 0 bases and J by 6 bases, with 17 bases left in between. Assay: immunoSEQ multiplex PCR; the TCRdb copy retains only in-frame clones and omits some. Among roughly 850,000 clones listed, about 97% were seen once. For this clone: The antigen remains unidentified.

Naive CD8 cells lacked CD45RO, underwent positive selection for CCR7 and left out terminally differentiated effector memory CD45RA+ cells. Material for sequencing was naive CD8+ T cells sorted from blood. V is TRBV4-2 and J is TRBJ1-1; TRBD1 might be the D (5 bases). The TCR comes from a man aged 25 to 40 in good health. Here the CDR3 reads CASSQDQMRGASEAFF. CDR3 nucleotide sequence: TGTGCCAGCAGCCAAGACCAAATGAGGGGTGCCTCTGAAGCTTTCTTT.